This T cell receptor beta chain is from a study of response to subunit inactivated influenza vaccine. On this clonotype: The antigen is unknown.

Whole-study findings and limits: The authors put forward the suggestion that each seasonal influenza vaccination may bring in only a limited number of new T cells.

TCRdb re-called the RT-PCR reads through MiXCR, storing one row per CDR3 protein. This table has 450,000 to 600,000 distinct CDR3 sequences, approximately 7.6% appearing once. The CDR3 runs 13 residues. V lost 4 bases and J lost 7, with 14 bases in between. Germline CDR1 reads SGHDN; CDR2 reads FVKESK. The sequencing here drew on PBMCs from blood, taken roughly 24 months after vaccination. The V call is TRBV14, the J call TRBJ2-7; D remains ambiguous. The sequence derives from a man between 50 and 69 years old who received an inactivated influenza vaccine. The CDR3 DNA reads as TGTGCCAGCAGCCCCGGTGGGTATGGGGAGCAGTACTTC. Translation gives CASSPGGYGEQYF.